Shown below are 31 T cell receptor beta chains from a single sample sequenced in a study of long-term antiretroviral therapy in people with HIV. Samples were assayed with immunoSEQ v3.0 at survey level. Measured with immunoSEQ multiplex PCR; TCRdb has only the in-frame clones, and not every one. The sample lists more than 20,000 clones; around 76% were seen once. The source was unsorted PBMCs, collected about 1.8 years before starting antiretroviral therapy. These receptors originate from a woman aged 40 to 50 with HIV.

J is TRBJ2-7 and V is TRBV6-1; D unresolved. The CDR3 sequence is 14 residues long. CDR1 is MNHNS and CDR2 is SASEGT in the germline V gene. Trimming left V 5 bases short and J 0 bases short, with 11 bases between. The CDR3 loop is CASSPEVLSYEQYF. For the CDR3, the DNA is TGTGCCAGCAGTCCAGAAGTTCTCTCCTACGAGCAGTACTTC.

The rearrangement uses TRBV27 and TRBJ2-4; D is undetermined. The CDR3 sequence is 15 residues long. V dropped 8 bases and J dropped 0 bases, with 14 bases sitting between them. Germline V gives CDR1 MNHEY, CDR2 SMNVEV (reference sequence). The DNA for the CDR3 is TGTGCCAGCCGACCAGACGACCTAGCCAAAAACATTCAGTACTTC. Amino acids: CASRPDDLAKNIQYF.

This chain connects TRBV30 to TRBJ1-1; the D is unclear. The CDR3 runs 11 residues. V was cut by 0 bases and J by 6 bases, with 5 bases left in between. Germline V gene data show CDR1 as GTSNPN and CDR2 as SVGIG (reference sequence). This chain's CDR3 is CAWSVTAEAFF. In nucleotides, the CDR3 is TGTGCCTGGAGTGTAACGGCTGAAGCTTTCTTT.

Only a few counts were recorded for this clone. The chain employs TRBV11-2 and TRBJ1-3, with D possibly being TRBD1 (5 bases). The length of the CDR3 is 15 residues. The ends were cut back, 4 bases at V and 0 bases at J, with 10 bases in the middle. Germline values: CDR1 SGHAT, CDR2 FQNNGV. The CDR3 DNA reads TGTGCCAGCAGCTCGGGGGACGGCTCTGGAAACACCATATATTTT. Protein: CASSSGDGSGNTIYF.

This clone rates as medium-sized. This rearrangement joins TRBV19 to TRBJ1-1; D is ambiguous. V lost 0 bases and J lost 1, with 6 bases in between. The CDR3 totals 14 residues. Germline V lookup: CDR1 LNHDA, CDR2 SQIVND (reference sequence). CDR3 sequence: CASSIDSPNTEAFF. The CDR3 bases are TGTGCCAGTAGTATAGACAGCCCGAACACTGAAGCTTTCTTT.

J is TRBJ2-3 and V is TRBV13, with 7 bases matching TRBD1. There are 13 residues in the CDR3. V lost 7 bases to trimming and J lost 4 bases; unmatched junction nucleotides: 5. CDR1 is PRHDT and CDR2 is FYEKMQ in the germline V gene (reference sequence). The CDR3 DNA sequence: TGTGCCAGCACCAAAACAGGGGCAGATACGCAGTATTTT. Translated: CASTKTGADTQYF. The full variable domain, with the rest looked up from reference TRBV13 and TRBJ2-3, is AAGVIQSPRHLIKEKRETATLKCYPIPRHDTVYWYQQGPGQDPQFLISFYEKMQSDKGSIPDRFSAQQFSDYHSELNMSSLELGDSALYFCASTKTGADTQYFGPGTRLTVL.

The chain links TRBV21-1 to TRBJ2-7; whether TRBD1, the table's D call, matches the DNA was not checked. TRBV21-1 is a listed pseudogene. The CDR3 runs 16 residues. CDR3 coding DNA: TGTGCCAGCAGGGAAAGAAAGGGACAGAGCTCCTACGAGCAGTACTTC. Its translation: CASRERKGQSSYEQYF.

The CDR3 DNA reads TGTGCCACTGGGACTAGCGGGAGCCATGAGCAGTTCTTC. Its protein product is CATGTSGSHEQFF. The chain carries TRBV5-4 and TRBJ2-1, with 14 bases aligning to TRBD2. Unmatched junction bases numbered 4, after V lost 9 bases and J lost 8 bases. Germline lookup yields CDR1 SGHNT and CDR2 YYREEE (reference sequence). This CDR3 contains 13 residues.

The V gene is TRBV7-9, the J gene TRBJ2-7; unclear D gene. The CDR3 loop spans 13 amino acids. The germline CDR1 and CDR2 sequences are SEHNR and FQNEAQ (reference sequence). Deletions cut 5 bases from V and 0 bases from J, with 8 bases between. Here the CDR3 DNA reads TGTGCCAGCAGCCCCGAGAACTCCTACGAGCAGTACTTC. It is translated as CASSPENSYEQYF.

The chain links TRBV7-2 to TRBJ2-3; TRBD2 matches 8 bases. The trim removed 1 base at V and 4 bases at J, leaving 4 bases unmatched. CDR1 SGHTA and CDR2 FQGNSA come from the germline V gene. There are 15 residues in the CDR3. CDR3 nucleotides: TGTGCCAGCAGCTTAGACGGGGGGGCGGCAGATACGCAGTATTTT. It encodes CASSLDGGAADTQYF. Drawing the rest from reference TRBV7-2 and TRBJ2-3, the complete variable domain is GAGVSQSPSNKVTEKGKDVELRCDPISGHTALYWYRQSLGQGLEFLIYFQGNSAPDKSGLPSDRFSAERTGGSVSTLTIQRTQQEDSAVYLCASSLDGGAADTQYFGPGTRLTVL.

V is TRBV6-5 and J is TRBJ1-5; possibly TRBD1 for D (5 bases). CDR1 is MNHEY, CDR2 SVGAGI, per germline. The V gene lost 6 bases and the J gene lost 6 bases, with 18 bases spanning the gap. This CDR3 spans 15 amino acids. The CDR3 reads CASSQLPDDSQPQHF. CDR3 nucleotide sequence: TGTGCCAGCAGCCAACTACCCGACGACAGTCAGCCCCAGCATTTT.

The chain links TRBV28 to TRBJ1-2; 7 nucleotides match TRBD1. This CDR3 is built from 19 residues. V was pared by 2 bases and J by 7 bases, with 22 bases of the junction left unmatched. The V gene's germline CDR1 is MDHEN and CDR2 SYDVKM. The CDR3 nucleotides read TGTGCCAGCAGTTTAAAGGGGTATCGTAGGGACAGCTCGAGAGGTGGCTACACCTTC. Amino acids: CASSLKGYRRDSSRGGYTF.

This chain joins TRBV12-5 and TRBJ2-7; 8 nucleotides line up with TRBD1. From germline, CDR1 is LGHNT and CDR2 FRNRAP. This CDR3 comprises 17 residues. The ends lost 0 bases at V and 4 bases at J; junction bases unmatched: 11. CDR3 DNA: TGTGCTAGTGGTTTGGTAGCCCCCGGGACAGGTCGATACGAGCAGTACTTC. It codes for CASGLVAPGTGRYEQYF.

The rearrangement uses TRBV6-6 and TRBJ2-2; maybe TRBD2 (7 bases). The CDR3 length is 14 residues. Trimming left V 10 bases short and J 5 bases short, with 17 bases between. Germline V gene sequence: CDR1 MNHNY, CDR2 SVGAGI (reference sequence). CDR3 region: CATGRGAGTGELFF. Written as DNA, the CDR3 is TGTGCCACGGGCCGGGGGGCGGGTACCGGGGAGCTGTTTTTT.

This clone was picked up a small number of times. The J gene is TRBJ2-7, the V gene TRBV7-9; TRBD2 might be the D (6 bases). CDR3 size: 11 residues. V was trimmed by 8 bases and J by 3 bases, leaving 8 bases between them. In germline, CDR1 is SEHNR, CDR2 FQNEAQ (reference sequence). CDR3 sequence (DNA): TGTGCCAGCCGGAGGGACTACGAGCAGTACTTC. This sequence encodes CASRRDYEQYF.

The chain has TRBV30 and TRBJ1-1; 9 bases align to TRBD1. The CDR3 is 13 residues long. CDR1 and CDR2 (germline): GTSNPN, SVGIG (reference sequence). Trimming took 7 bases from V and 7 from J; bases not matched to a gene: 10. CDR3 protein: CAYRDRESIEAFF. The CDR3, as DNA: TGTGCCTACAGGGACAGGGAATCTATTGAAGCTTTCTTT.

This chain joins TRBV2 and TRBJ1-6, with TRBD1 matching 7 bases. Per the germline V gene, CDR1 is SNHLY and CDR2 is FYNNEI. V shed 5 bases and J 8 bases; nucleotides not matched to a gene: 9. This CDR3 has 15 residues. Here the CDR3 reads CASSQGVNIYSPLHF. The DNA of the CDR3 is TGTGCCAGCAGTCAGGGGGTAAACATATATTCACCCCTCCACTTT. The whole variable domain, filled in from reference TRBV2 and TRBJ1-6, reads EPEVTQTPSHQVTQMGQEVILRCVPISNHLYFYWYRQILGQKVEFLVSFYNNEISEKSEIFDDQFSVERPDGSNFTLKIRSTKLEDSAMYFCASSQGVNIYSPLHFGNGTRLTVT.

The chain carries TRBV19 and TRBJ1-5; D is uncertain. V lost 2 bases and J 0 bases, leaving 8 bases between the germline ends. Germline-derived CDR1 and CDR2 are LNHDA and SQIVND (reference sequence). This CDR3 is 15 amino acids long. CDR3 coding DNA: TGTGCCAGTAGTATACCTCGGTTTAGCAATCAGCCCCAGCATTTT. Translated: CASSIPRFSNQPQHF. Together with reference TRBV19 and TRBJ1-5, the CDR3 gives the full variable domain: DGGITQSPKYLFRKEGQNVTLSCEQNLNHDAMYWYRQDPGQGLRLIYYSQIVNDFQKGDIAEGYSVSREKKESFPLTVTSAQKNPTAFYLCASSIPRFSNQPQHFGDGTRLSIL.

The sample holds one count of this clone. This chain joins TRBV11-2 and TRBJ2-2, with D uncertain. Germline V gives CDR1 SGHAT, CDR2 FQNNGV. The CDR3 runs to 16 residues. V was shortened by 0 bases and J by 0 bases, with 8 bases between the two germline ends. CDR3 sequence: CASSLDRAANTGELFF. DNA of the CDR3: TGTGCCAGCAGCTTAGATCGGGCAGCGAACACCGGGGAGCTGTTTTTT.

The CDR3 region has the DNA TGTGCCAGCAGCCCACGACAGGACACAGATACGCAGTATTTT. Encoded protein: CASSPRQDTDTQYF. V and J are TRBV9 and TRBJ2-3, with a weak D call TRBD1 (6 bases). The V and J ends lost 4 bases and 2 bases respectively, with 11 bases between them. Germline CDR1 SGDLS, CDR2 YYNGEE. The CDR3 runs 14 residues.

V and J are TRBV5-1 and TRBJ2-1; 14 bases align to TRBD2. Germline values: CDR1 SGHRS, CDR2 YFSETQ. V lost 4 bases to trimming and J lost 7 bases; unmatched junction nucleotides: 4. The CDR3 has 15 residues. The CDR3 here is CASSPGLAGVNEQFF. CDR3 in DNA: TGCGCCAGCAGCCCGGGACTAGCGGGAGTGAATGAGCAGTTCTTC. Full variable domain (outside the CDR3, taken from reference TRBV5-1 and TRBJ2-1): KAGVTQTPRYLIKTRGQQVTLSCSPISGHRSVSWYQQTPGQGLQFLFEYFSETQRNKGNFPGRFSGRQFSNSRSEMNVSTLELGDSALYLCASSPGLAGVNEQFFGPGTRLTVL.

V usage is TRBV5-1 and J usage is TRBJ1-2; D not resolved. Germline V gene lookup returns CDR1 SGHRS and CDR2 YFSETQ. The CDR3 loop spans 15 amino acids. Trimming left V 0 bases short and J 8 bases short, with 17 bases between. DNA for the CDR3: TGCGCCAGCAGCTTGGCCGGGGATGTGACGGAAGGCTACACCTTC. Its translation is CASSLAGDVTEGYTF.

This sequence joins TRBV7-9 and TRBJ2-7; a possible D gene is TRBD1 (6 bases). The CDR3 length is 14 residues. V was pared by 3 bases and J by 3 bases, with 12 bases between. Germline V CDR1 and CDR2: SEHNR, FQNEAQ (reference sequence). The CDR3 loop reads CASSFSGGYYEQYF. The CDR3 DNA follows: TGTGCCAGCAGCTTTAGTGGGGGCTACTACGAGCAGTACTTC.

The chain uses TRBV6-1 and TRBJ1-1; D is possibly TRBD1 (5 bases). The CDR3 length is 13 residues. Germline assignment: CDR1 MNHNS and CDR2 SASEGT. V was shortened by 5 bases and J by 1 base, with 8 bases between the two germline ends. Here the CDR3 reads CASSLTENTEAFF. CDR3 coding DNA: TGTGCCAGCAGTTTGACAGAGAACACTGAAGCTTTCTTT.

The genes are TRBV5-5 and TRBJ2-7; the match to TRBD1 covers 10 bases. The CDR3 extends over 18 amino acids. The ends lost 1 base at V and 0 bases at J; junction bases unmatched: 10. The germline CDR1 and CDR2 sequences are SGHKS and YYEKEE (reference sequence). DNA of the CDR3: TGTGCCAGCAGCTTGAAGGGGGGACAGGGGTATAGCTCCTACGAGCAGTACTTC. Its protein is CASSLKGGQGYSSYEQYF.

The rearrangement links TRBV7-8 to TRBJ2-5, with D possibly matching TRBD2 (5 bases). Per germline, CDR1 SGHVS and CDR2 FQNEAQ. V lost 4 bases and J 10 bases, leaving 10 bases between the germline ends. The CDR3 runs 11 residues. The CDR3 sequence: CASSSGLDQYF. As DNA, the CDR3 is TGTGCCAGCAGCTCTGGACTTGACCAGTACTTC.

This chain links TRBV7-2 with TRBJ2-7, with 8 bases matching TRBD2. Germline CDR1 SGHTA, CDR2 FQGNSA. CDR3 length equals 17 residues. The V gene end was trimmed by 3 bases and the J gene end by 1 base; junction bases not matched to a gene: 11. CDR3 sequence (DNA): TGTGCCAGCAGCTTCCCCCCTCCCCTAGCGGGTTCCTACGAGCAGTACTTC. Its protein is CASSFPPPLAGSYEQYF.

The chain joins TRBV10-1 to TRBJ2-5; the match to TRBD2 covers 10 bases. J was trimmed by 5 bases and V by 0 bases; bases with no gene match: 3. This CDR3 spans 15 amino acids. Germline V gives CDR1 WNHNN, CDR2 SYGVQD (reference sequence). The CDR3 coding sequence is TGCGCCAGCAGTGAGTCAGCGGGAGGGCCGGAGACCCAGTACTTC. This encodes CASSESAGGPETQYF.

This rearrangement joins TRBV5-1 to TRBJ2-7; possible D gene TRBD2, 7 bases. The CDR3 spans 13 residues. V shed 2 bases and J shed 7 bases, with 13 bases lying between them. Germline values: CDR1 SGHRS, CDR2 YFSETQ. The CDR3 DNA reads as TGCGCCAGCAGCTTCGGGGGGCGAGAAGAGCAGTACTTC. This gives the protein CASSFGGREEQYF.

CDR3 sequence (DNA): TGCGCCAGCAGCTTGGGCTCAGGGGGTATGAACACTGAAGCTTTCTTT. This translates into CASSLGSGGMNTEAFF. The V call is TRBV5-1, the J call TRBJ1-1; TRBD1 agrees at 7 bases. CDR1 is SGHRS and CDR2 is YFSETQ in the germline V gene. This CDR3 region has 16 residues. V lost 0 bases to trimming and J lost 0 bases; unmatched junction nucleotides: 5.

The J gene is TRBJ2-2, the V gene TRBV6-5; the D gene is possibly TRBD2 (5 bases). The germline V gene has CDR1 MNHEY and CDR2 SVGAGI. V was clipped by 0 bases and J by 1 base, with 9 bases between them. This CDR3 region has 16 residues. The CDR3 DNA sequence: TGTGCCAGCAGTTACTCGGGAGCACAGAACACCGGGGAGCTGTTTTTT. Translating it yields CASSYSGAQNTGELFF.